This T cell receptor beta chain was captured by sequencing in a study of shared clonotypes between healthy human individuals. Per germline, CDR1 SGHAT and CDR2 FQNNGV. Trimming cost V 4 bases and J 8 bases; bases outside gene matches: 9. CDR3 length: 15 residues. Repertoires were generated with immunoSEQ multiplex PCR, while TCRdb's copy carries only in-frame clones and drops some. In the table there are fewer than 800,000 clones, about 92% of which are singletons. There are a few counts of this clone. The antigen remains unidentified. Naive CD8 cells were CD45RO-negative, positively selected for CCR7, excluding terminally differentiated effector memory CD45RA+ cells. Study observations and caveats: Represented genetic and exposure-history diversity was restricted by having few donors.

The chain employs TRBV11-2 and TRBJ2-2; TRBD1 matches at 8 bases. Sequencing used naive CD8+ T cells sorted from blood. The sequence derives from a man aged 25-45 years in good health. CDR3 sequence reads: CASSYPTGGIGELFF. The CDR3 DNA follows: TGTGCCAGCAGCTATCCAACAGGGGGTATAGGGGAGCTGTTTTTT.